A selection of T cell receptor beta chains follows, all from one sample in a study of T cell changes during pregnancy in multiple sclerosis. Clones were read by immunoSEQ multiplex PCR, and TCRdb kept only the in-frame ones, dropping some. This repertoire shows more than 60,000 clones, 90% to 95% found once; its top ten account for roughly 0.3%. The sample consisted of CD4+ T cells from peripheral blood mononuclear cells, taken in the third trimester of pregnancy. Source of these receptors: a female donor in good health, enrolled as a control in a pregnancy study. CDR3s include the opening cysteine and the closing phenylalanine or tryptophan. Each record gives: J gene, V gene, D gene, clone size, CDR3 DNA, CDR3 protein. A D gene is named only where the DNA matches it firmly. Clone size, where shown, is once, few, many, or a class for clones that have expanded.

>TRBJ1-2|TRBV5-1|.|.
TGCGCCAGCAGCTTGGTCGCCGGCGGGGAATATGGCTACACCTTC
CASSLVAGGEYGYTF
>TRBJ1-2|TRBV2|.|few
TGTGCCAGCAGTGAGGGAGGAGACTACACCTTC
CASSEGGDYTF
>TRBJ2-5|TRBV4-2|.|.
TGTGCCAGCAGCCAATTTGGCGGGCAACAAGAGACCCAGTACTTC
CASSQFGGQQETQYF
>TRBJ1-5|TRBV18|.|.
TGTGCCAGCTCACCACCGGGCCCCCCTCAGCCCCAGCATTTT
CASSPPGPPQPQHF
>TRBJ2-7|TRBV19|.|.
TGTGCCAGTAGCTCAAGATCAAGGGGGGGCTTTTCCGAGCAGTACTTC
CASSSRSRGGFSEQYF
>TRBJ2-1|TRBV27|TRBD1|once
TGTGCCAGCAGTTTAAATTGGGACAGAAACAATGAGCAGTTCTTC
CASSLNWDRNNEQFF
>TRBJ2-5|TRBV5-1|TRBD1|once
TGCGCCAGCAGCCTGACAGGGGGCATTGAGACCCAGTACTTC
CASSLTGGIETQYF
>TRBJ2-1|TRBV7-9|TRBD1|.
TGTGCCAGCAGCCTGGGGGACAGGGGGCTCCTCTTC
CASSLGDRGLLF
>TRBJ1-4|TRBV5-6|.|.
TGTGCCAGCAGCTTCTTTGTGCAGGACAGTAATGAAAAACTGTTTTTT
CASSFFVQDSNEKLFF
>TRBJ1-2|TRBV19|.|.
TGTGCCAGTAGTCTAAAACCGGGACATTCTAACTATGGCTACACCTTC
CASSLKPGHSNYGYTF
>TRBJ2-7|TRBV5-1|.|.
TGCGCCAGCAGCTTGGATCCCGAAGCGAGCTCCTACGAGCAGTACTTC
CASSLDPEASSYEQYF
>TRBJ1-4|TRBV10-3|TRBD1|.
TGTGCCATCAGTGAGTCGAAAGCGACAGGGGATGAAAAACTGTTTTTT
CAISESKATGDEKLFF
>TRBJ1-5|TRBV9|.|once
TGTGCCAGCAGCCCCGAACCGGGGATAGGGCAGCCCCAGCATTTT
CASSPEPGIGQPQHF
>TRBJ1-4|TRBV7-2|.|.
TGTGCCAGCAGCTTAGAACAGGGCAATGAAAAACTGTTTTTT
CASSLEQGNEKLFF
>TRBJ1-5|TRBV10-3|.|few
TGTGCCATCAGGGAGGGGGACATCAATCAGCCCCAGCATTTT
CAIREGDINQPQHF
>TRBJ1-2|TRBV4-3|.|.
TGCGCCAGCAGCCAAGAAAGTGTGACAAACTATGGCTACACCTTC
CASSQESVTNYGYTF
>TRBJ1-2|TRBV7-9|.|.
TGTGCCAGCAGCTTAACGGGGTTCGACTATGGCTACACCTTC
CASSLTGFDYGYTF
>TRBJ1-4|TRBV7-2|TRBD1|few
TGTGCCAGCAGCTTGACAGGGCTGAATAATGAAAAACTGTTTTTT
CASSLTGLNNEKLFF
>TRBJ2-7|TRBV7-2|.|.
TGTGCCAGCACCAACGGAGCCGAGCAGTACTTC
CASTNGAEQYF
>TRBJ1-1|TRBV7-2|.|.
TGTGCCAGCAGCTGGGTACAGGGTACTGAAGCTTTCTTT
CASSWVQGTEAFF
>TRBJ2-3|TRBV5-1|.|.
TGCGCCAGCAGCTCAGGGAGGCAGATTAGCACAGATACGCAGTATTTT
CASSSGRQISTDTQYF
>TRBJ2-3|TRBV27|TRBD1|.
TGTGCCATCCCGGAACAGGGGAGCACAGATACGCAGTATTTT
CAIPEQGSTDTQYF
>TRBJ1-6|TRBV5-4|TRBD1|.
TGTGCCAGCAGCTTGGTGACAGGGGGCGATTCACCCCTCCACTTT
CASSLVTGGDSPLHF
>TRBJ1-2|TRBV19|.|.
TGTGCCAGTACAGAGGGATGGTATGGCTACACCTTC
CASTEGWYGYTF
>TRBJ2-2|TRBV25-1|.|.
TGTGCCAGCAGTGAATTGGCAGAACCCACCGGGGAGCTGTTTTTT
CASSELAEPTGELFF
>TRBJ1-4|TRBV30|.|.
TGTGCCTGGAGTCCAGACAGCCATGGACAAAAACTGTTTTTT
CAWSPDSHGQKLFF
>TRBJ2-7|TRBV30|.|.
TGTGCCTGGAGTGACCCCCCCAGGTTTGGTTTGGAGCAGTACTTC
CAWSDPPRFGLEQYF
>TRBJ1-2|TRBV14|.|few
TGTGCCAGCAGCCAATACAGGGAGAATGGCTACACCTTC
CASSQYRENGYTF
>TRBJ1-5|TRBV19|.|.
TGTGCCAGTAGTATTGGGGCCGGTAACAATCAGCCCCAGCATTTT
CASSIGAGNNQPQHF
>TRBJ2-7|TRBV6-6|.|.
TGTGCCAGCGCAGGGGGGTGGGAGCAGTACTTC
CASAGGWEQYF
>TRBJ2-1|TRBV5-8|TRBD2|.
TGTGCCAGCTACAAGGAGCGGGGCTCCTACAATGAGCAGTTCTTC
CASYKERGSYNEQFF
>TRBJ2-7|TRBV19|TRBD2|.
TGTGCCAGTAGTGGGGCAGCCGGGGGACTAACTTACGAGCAGTACTTC
CASSGAAGGLTYEQYF
>TRBJ1-4|TRBV15|.|.
TGTGCCACCAGCAGACAAAGGTCAGTGGAGGAAAAACTGTTTTTT
CATSRQRSVEEKLFF
>TRBJ1-3|TRBV9|TRBD1|.
TGTGCCAGCAGCGTAGCTACGGGACAGTCCCCAATATATTTT
CASSVATGQSPIYF
>TRBJ1-2|TRBV11-3|.|once
TGTGCCAGCAGCCCAGGCCTCATAGGTCCGGATGGCTACACCTTC
CASSPGLIGPDGYTF